This TCR beta chain was sequenced during a study of T cell responses to AZD1222 COVID-19 vaccine. Profiled with immunoSEQ multiplex PCR; TCRdb holds only in-frame clones, not every one. This table holds around 35,000 clones, 85% to 90% found once. Germline CDR1 LGHDT, CDR2 YNNKEL (reference sequence). With 0 bases removed from V and 4 bases from J, the gap between germline ends came to 4 bases. The length of the CDR3 is 12 residues. Points on this clone: The sample contains more than one DNA sequence encoding this CDR3.

This chain connects TRBV3-1 (or the pseudogene TRBV3-2) to TRBJ2-7; D ambiguous. The source material was peripheral blood, sampled 28 days after the second AZD1222 dose. This receptor was identified in an adult who received the AZD1222 COVID-19 vaccine. The CDR3 spells CASSQDSYEQYF. The CDR3 DNA reads as TGTGCCAGCAGCCAAGACTCATACGAGCAGTACTTC.